This T cell receptor beta chain appears in the sequencing data of a study of blood T cell repertoires in COVID-19. The overall study: Italy, Spain and the United States were the sources of the convalescent and acute COVID-19 samples. Sample material is recorded as cDNA or gDNA derived from T cells, B-cell-depleted T cells, or PBMCs.

As handled by the study authors: Reference gene primer amplification yielded estimated nucleated cell counts. Clones were read by immunoSEQ multiplex PCR, and TCRdb kept only the in-frame ones, dropping some. The DNA was the basis for D and trimming; V, J and clone size are from that table. The sample has fewer than 250,000 clones; around nine tenths are singletons. This clone came up once. V was clipped by 2 bases and J by 6 bases; unmatched bases: 9. Germline values: CDR1 PRHDT, CDR2 FYEKMQ (reference sequence). This CDR3 region has 15 residues. Sequenced input: peripheral blood. The chain couples TRBV13 to TRBJ1-2, with TRBD1 matching 7 bases. The receptor's source is a human donor in a cohort sampled during active COVID-19. The CDR3 loop reads CASSLYQTGMNGYTF. The CDR3 region has the DNA TGTGCCAGCAGCTTATACCAGACAGGGATGAATGGCTACACCTTC.